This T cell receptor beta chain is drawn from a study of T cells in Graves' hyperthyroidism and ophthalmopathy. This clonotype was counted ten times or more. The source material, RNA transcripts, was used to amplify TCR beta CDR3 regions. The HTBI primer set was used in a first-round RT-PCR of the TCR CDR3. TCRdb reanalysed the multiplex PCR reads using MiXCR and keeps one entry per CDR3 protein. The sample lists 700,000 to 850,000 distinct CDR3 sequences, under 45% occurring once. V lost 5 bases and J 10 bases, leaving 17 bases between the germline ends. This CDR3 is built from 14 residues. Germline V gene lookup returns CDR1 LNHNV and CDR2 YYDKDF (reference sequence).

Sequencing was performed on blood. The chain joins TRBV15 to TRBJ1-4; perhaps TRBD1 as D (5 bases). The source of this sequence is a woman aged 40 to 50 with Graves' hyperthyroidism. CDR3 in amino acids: CATSAGDSKGKLFF. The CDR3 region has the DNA TGTGCCACCAGCGCGGGGGACTCAAAAGGAAAACTGTTTTTT.